The present TCR beta chain was sequenced within a study of T-cell reconstitution after alpha-beta-depleted transplantation in children. The TCRbeta library incorporated unique molecular identifiers. TCRdb independently ran MiXCR on the PCR reads; one entry per CDR3 protein. The sample records around 440,000 distinct CDR3 sequences, under 20% being singletons. Concerning this clonotype: Its antigen is not known.

V lost 2 bases and J 3 bases, leaving 24 bases between the germline ends. CDR3 length: 19 residues. Germline assignment: CDR1 MNHEY and CDR2 SVGAGI. Notes on the study in general: High day-60 TCRbeta diversity in some patients came from surviving recipient T cells and thymic progenitors. By one year post-transplant, T-cell counts and diversity largely arose from T cells that were newly produced. Reportedly, roughly two months post-transplant, alpha-beta T cells arose from several hundred expanded graft clones.

The rearrangement uses TRBV6-5 and TRBJ2-3; tentatively, D is TRBD2 (6 bases). The receptor comes from a boy younger than two who had a stem cell transplant for Wiskott-Aldrich syndrome, so the T cells may come from the graft donor. Sequenced here: PBMCs, mostly from graft donor cells, sampled 360 days after TCRalphabeta/CD19-depleted stem cell transplant. The chain's CDR3 is CASSYHLIGTHPETDTQYF. CDR3 in DNA: TGTGCCAGCAGTTACCATCTGATCGGGACTCACCCGGAGACAGATACGCAGTATTTT.